The source of this TCR beta chain is a study of technical replicates of blood from a few donors (dated by TCRdb to the late 2010s). This clone is a singleton in its sample. Its antigen is not yet known. No much larger clone exists at a distance of one base, and base qualities are not known. The library was prepared using the immunoSEQ multiplex PCR assay. Here the immuneACCESS table is served through TCRdb, limited to in-frame sequences with V and J called. Missing clones are a known gap in these copies; in checked studies unresolved V genes cover under half, and the rest lacks a known reason. The sample records roughly 80,000 clones, 96% of which are singletons. The ten most abundant clones make up approximately 0.4% of the sample. For CDR1 and CDR2, the germline V gene lists LGHNA and YSLEER. Taken from cysteine to phenylalanine, the CDR3 has 17 residues. The DNA shown is the 51-base CDR3, in frame from base 1. A distance of 20 bases separates the germline ends of V and J, which lose 0 bases and 6 bases respectively.

The sequenced sample consisted of T cells isolated from PBMCs. The V and J segments used are TRBV4-3 and TRBJ1-2; the D gene is possibly TRBD1, with 6 bases matching. This sequence was found in a human donor in good health. The bases read TGCGCCAGCAGCCAAGATCCCCTAGGGGGAGAGAATGATGGCTACACCTTC. Protein translation: CASSQDPLGGENDGYTF.